The clone carrying this T cell receptor beta chain was observed once. The antigen remains undetermined. This entry is derived from a study of T cell responses to AZD1222 COVID-19 vaccine. Findings and limits, study-wide: Clonal diversity may have been underestimated in mostly white British donors. Elevations in Spike-specific TCR breadth and depth followed administration of two AZD1222 doses.

The CDR3 consists of 17 residues. The germline V gene has CDR1 SGHDT and CDR2 YYEEEE. Trimming removed 1 base at V and 2 bases at J, with 13 bases between. The assay was immunoSEQ multiplex PCR, and TCRdb's table has in-frame clones only and misses some. This sample has tens of thousands of clones, with around 85% found just once. The sequenced sample was peripheral blood, obtained 28 days after the second AZD1222 dose. The TCR was taken from an adult who received the AZD1222 COVID-19 vaccine. This rearrangement joins TRBV5-6 to TRBJ2-6; D perhaps matches TRBD1 (5 bases). The CDR3 reads CASSLWGLGAGANVLTF. The CDR3 DNA follows: TGTGCCAGCAGCTTGTGGGGCCTAGGGGCTGGGGCCAACGTCCTGACTTTC.